This TCR beta chain was recovered during a study of shared clonotypes between healthy human individuals. A remark on this clone: The antigen is undetermined.

Whole-study findings and limits: Sampling covered blood only; tissue repertoires likely differ. Against clonotypes common to all four donors, non-shared ones had lower generation probabilities. Clonotype sharing among the donors was expected to vary with sequencing depth.

CD45RO-negative, CCR7-selected cells formed the naive CD8 fraction, which excluded terminally differentiated effector memory CD45RA+ cells. Genomic DNA per cell subset filled all wells of several immunoSEQ plates. Here immunoSEQ multiplex PCR was the method, and the copy in TCRdb shows in-frame clones only, minus some. The sample includes millions of clones, approximately 94% of them seen just once. The CDR3 covers 17 residues. V dropped 5 bases and J dropped 2; count of bases not matched to a gene: 8. Germline V gives CDR1 MNHEY, CDR2 SMNVEV (reference sequence). Input material: naive CD8+ T cells sorted from blood. This chain uses TRBV27 with TRBJ2-5, with 13 bases lining up with TRBD2. The TCR was taken from a man aged 18 to 30 in good health. The CDR3 DNA reads as TGTGCCAGCAGTGCCCTGACTAGCGGGGGGCCTCAAGAGACCCAGTACTTC. It translates to CASSALTSGGPQETQYF.